The entry below gives a single TCR beta chain sequence along with its context. Its antigen specificity is not known. No much larger clone exists at a distance of one base, and base qualities are not known. This record comes from a study of T cell responses to AZD1222 COVID-19 vaccine (dated by TCRdb to the early 2020s). With regard to the full study: Because spike-specific TCR depth and breadth did not differ between the two schedules, AZD1222 recipients who got a second dose at roughly 4 weeks were pooled with those who got a second dose at roughly 12 weeks. A total of 233 trial participants underwent TCR sequencing, of whom some 200 had received two doses of AZD1222 and roughly 26 had received two doses of the MenACWY control vaccine. Enrollment into the trials was organized by age into subgroups of 18-55, 56-69 and 70-plus years, and those subgroups contained approximately 160, 26 and 62 TCR-sequenced participants, respectively.

The CDR3 goes from the cysteine to the phenylalanine over 15 residues. Only the CDR3 part of the read is kept: 45 bases, read in frame from the first base. The junction shows trimming of 5 bases on V and 3 bases on J, and the gene matches do not reach 7 bases of it. CDR1 SGHTA and CDR2 FQGTGA were looked up in the germline V gene. The CDR3 regions of human TCRbeta chains were analyzed by immunosequencing. For the original study's pipeline: TCRs in the repertoires were matched against a reference library of SARS-CoV-2-specific TCRs that had been generated with the MIRA antigen-specificity platform. Breadth was defined as the fraction of unique TCRs that were SARS-CoV-2-associated. Depth was defined as the fraction of total T cells that were SARS-CoV-2-associated. Using the MIRA data, each spike-specific TCR was assigned both to the spike region to which the TCR was reactive and to a CD4 or CD8 class. Log10-transformed breadth and depth values were compared by one-way ANOVA with Sidak's multiple comparisons tests. The table comes from immuneACCESS by way of TCRdb, which keeps in-frame sequences with V and J called. Part of the clones is missing from these tables; in studies checked, under half for an unresolved V gene and the rest for unknown reasons. The D gene and trimming were derived from the DNA, and the V and J assignments and clone size from that table. The sample table contains about 99,000 clones; only one count was recorded for approximately 89% of them. The ten largest clones represent about 8.7% of the sample.

Findings and caveats that apply to the study as a whole: Most participants were white British and females outnumbered males, and the authors suggested that clonal diversity may have been underestimated. Conclusions about previously exposed vaccinees are limited, since just a handful of AZD1222 recipients were seropositive for SARS-CoV-2 at baseline. Because no day 14 peak-response samples were available, repertoires were characterized only after the peak T cell response. After two AZD1222 doses, spike-specific TCR breadth and depth were significantly higher than at day 0 and than in MenACWY recipients. Reportedly, almost half of the unique spike-specific TCRs recognized epitopes lying outside the regions that are mutated in the B.1.351 and B.1.1.7 variants. The 56-69-year group was small, and its depth increase did not reach significance, likely because of low power. The whole spike protein was spanned by vaccine-associated CD4 TCRs, and dominant responses were seen in regions 160-218 and 743-854.

The meaning of the sample's time point label: baseline before first vaccination. Vaccinee samples came from UK trials COV001 and COV002, including a single-blind randomized controlled phase 2/3 trial of AZD1222 (ChAdOx1 nCoV-19) in healthy adults. For TCRbeta chain sequencing, PBMC samples from trial participants were taken at day 0 and at day 28 after the second dose. This chain joins TRBV7-3 to TRBJ1-1; the junction holds 9 bases that match TRBD1. The TCR originated in an adult in good health. The material sequenced was peripheral blood, taken on day 0 of AZD1222 vaccination. The bases read TGTGCCAGCAGCCGATCTACAGGGGGCTACACTGAAGCTTTCTTT. This codes for CASSRSTGGYTEAFF.